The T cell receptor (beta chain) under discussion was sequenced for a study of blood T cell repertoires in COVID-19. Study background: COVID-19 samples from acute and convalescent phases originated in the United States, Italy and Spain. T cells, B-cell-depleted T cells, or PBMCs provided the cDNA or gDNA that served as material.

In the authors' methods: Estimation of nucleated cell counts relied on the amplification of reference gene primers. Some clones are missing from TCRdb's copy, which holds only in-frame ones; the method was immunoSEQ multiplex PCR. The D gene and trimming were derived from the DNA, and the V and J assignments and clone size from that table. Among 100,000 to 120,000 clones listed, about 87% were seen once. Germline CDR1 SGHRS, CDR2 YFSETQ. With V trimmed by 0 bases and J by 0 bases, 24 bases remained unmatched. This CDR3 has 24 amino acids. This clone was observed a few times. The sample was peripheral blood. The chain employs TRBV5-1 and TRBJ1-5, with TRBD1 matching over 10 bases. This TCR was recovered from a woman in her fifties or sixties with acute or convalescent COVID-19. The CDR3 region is CASSLVIRSQPRQGADYSNQPQHF. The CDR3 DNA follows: TGCGCCAGCAGCTTGGTTATCCGATCGCAGCCAAGACAGGGGGCAGATTATAGCAATCAGCCCCAGCATTTT.